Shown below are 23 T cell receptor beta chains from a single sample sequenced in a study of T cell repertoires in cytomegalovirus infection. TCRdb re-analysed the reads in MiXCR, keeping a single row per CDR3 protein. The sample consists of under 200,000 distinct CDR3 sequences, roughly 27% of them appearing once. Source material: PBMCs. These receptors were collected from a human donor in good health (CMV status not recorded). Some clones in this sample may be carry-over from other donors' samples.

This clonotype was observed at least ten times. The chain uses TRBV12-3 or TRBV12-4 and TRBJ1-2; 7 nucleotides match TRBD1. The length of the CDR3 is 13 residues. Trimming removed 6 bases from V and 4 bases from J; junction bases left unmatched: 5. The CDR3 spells CASSLTGSYGYTF. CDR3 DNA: TGTGCCAGCAGCTTGACAGGGAGCTATGGCTACACCTTC.

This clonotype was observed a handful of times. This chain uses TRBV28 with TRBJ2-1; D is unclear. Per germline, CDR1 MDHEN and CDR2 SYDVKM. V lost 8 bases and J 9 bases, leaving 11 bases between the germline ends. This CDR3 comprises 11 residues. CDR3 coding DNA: TGTGCCAGCCGGAACCCCGCTGAGCAGTTCTTC. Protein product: CASRNPAEQFF.

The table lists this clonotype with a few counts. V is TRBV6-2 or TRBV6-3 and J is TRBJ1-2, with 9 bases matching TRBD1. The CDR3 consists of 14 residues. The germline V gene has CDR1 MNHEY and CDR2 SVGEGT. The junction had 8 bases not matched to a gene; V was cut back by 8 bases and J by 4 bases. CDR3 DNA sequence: TGTGCCAGCCAAGGAGACAGGGGGTCCTATGGCTACACCTTC. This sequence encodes CASQGDRGSYGYTF.

CDR3 sequence (DNA): TGTGCCAGCAGTTTAGAGGTAGGGGCAGGGGGCAAAGGCACTGAAGCTTTCTTT. This gives the protein CASSLEVGAGGKGTEAFF. The chain has TRBV12-3 or TRBV12-4 and TRBJ1-1; 8 bases agree with TRBD1. The CDR3 loop spans 18 amino acids. V shed 1 base and J 4 bases; nucleotides not matched to a gene: 14.

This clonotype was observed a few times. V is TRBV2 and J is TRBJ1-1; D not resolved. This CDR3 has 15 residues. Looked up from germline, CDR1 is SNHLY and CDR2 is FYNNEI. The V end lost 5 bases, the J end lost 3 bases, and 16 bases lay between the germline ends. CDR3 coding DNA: TGTGCCAGCAGTCTATTCTCGGGAAGGGACACTGAAGCTTTCTTT. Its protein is CASSLFSGRDTEAFF.

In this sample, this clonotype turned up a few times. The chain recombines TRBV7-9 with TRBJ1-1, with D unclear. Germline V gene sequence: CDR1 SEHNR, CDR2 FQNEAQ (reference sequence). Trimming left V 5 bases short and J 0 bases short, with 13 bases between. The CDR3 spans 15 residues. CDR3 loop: CASSPPGEVNTEAFF. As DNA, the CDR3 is TGTGCCAGCAGCCCGCCCGGTGAGGTGAACACTGAAGCTTTCTTT.

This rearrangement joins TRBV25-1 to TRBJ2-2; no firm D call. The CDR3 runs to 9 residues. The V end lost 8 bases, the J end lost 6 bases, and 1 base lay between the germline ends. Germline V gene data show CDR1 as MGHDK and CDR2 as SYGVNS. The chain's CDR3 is CASSGELFF. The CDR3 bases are TGTGCCAGCTCCGGGGAGCTGTTTTTT.

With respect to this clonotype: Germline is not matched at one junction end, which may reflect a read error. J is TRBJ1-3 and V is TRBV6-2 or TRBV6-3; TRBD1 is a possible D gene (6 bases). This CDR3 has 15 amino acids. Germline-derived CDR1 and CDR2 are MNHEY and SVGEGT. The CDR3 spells CASRALGGTGNIIYF. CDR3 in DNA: TGTGCCAGCAGAGCACTAGGGGGAACTGGAAACATCATATATTTT.

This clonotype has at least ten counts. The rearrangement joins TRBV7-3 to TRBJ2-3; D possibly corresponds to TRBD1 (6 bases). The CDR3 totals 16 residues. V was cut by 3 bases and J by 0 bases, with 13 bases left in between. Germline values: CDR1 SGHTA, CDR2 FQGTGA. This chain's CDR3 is CASSLQRTASTDTQYF. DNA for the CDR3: TGTGCCAGCAGCTTGCAACGGACAGCTAGCACAGATACGCAGTATTTT.

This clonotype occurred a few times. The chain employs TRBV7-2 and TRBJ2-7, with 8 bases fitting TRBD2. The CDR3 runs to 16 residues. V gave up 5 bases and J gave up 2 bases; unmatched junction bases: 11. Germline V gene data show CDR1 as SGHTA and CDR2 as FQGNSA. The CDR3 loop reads CASSHGRGGGPYEQYF. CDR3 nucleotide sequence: TGTGCCAGCAGCCACGGACGGGGCGGGGGGCCCTACGAGCAGTACTTC.

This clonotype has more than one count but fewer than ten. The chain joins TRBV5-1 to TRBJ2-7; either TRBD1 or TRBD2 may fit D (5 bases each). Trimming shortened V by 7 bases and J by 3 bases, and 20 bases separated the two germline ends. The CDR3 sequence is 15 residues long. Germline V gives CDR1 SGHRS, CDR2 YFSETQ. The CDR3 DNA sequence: TGCGCCAGCCGGACCGGGGCAGCAGCATACTACGAGCAGTACTTC. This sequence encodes CASRTGAAAYYEQYF.

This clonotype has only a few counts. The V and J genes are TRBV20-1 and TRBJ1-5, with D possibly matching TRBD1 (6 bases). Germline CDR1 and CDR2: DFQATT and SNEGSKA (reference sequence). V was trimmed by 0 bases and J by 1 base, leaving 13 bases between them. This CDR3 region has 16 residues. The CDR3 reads CSARERGALSNQPQHF. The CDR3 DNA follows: TGCAGTGCTAGAGAGAGGGGGGCGTTGAGCAATCAGCCCCAGCATTTT.

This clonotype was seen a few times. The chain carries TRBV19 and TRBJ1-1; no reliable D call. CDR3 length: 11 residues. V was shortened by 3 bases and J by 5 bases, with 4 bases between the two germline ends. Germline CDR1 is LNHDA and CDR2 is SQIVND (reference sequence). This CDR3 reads CASSMVTEAFF. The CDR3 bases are TGTGCCAGTAGTATGGTAACTGAAGCTTTCTTT.

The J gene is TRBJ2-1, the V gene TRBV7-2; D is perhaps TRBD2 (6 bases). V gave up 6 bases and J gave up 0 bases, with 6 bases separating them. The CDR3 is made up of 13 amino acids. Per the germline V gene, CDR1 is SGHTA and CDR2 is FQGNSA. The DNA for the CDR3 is TGTGCCAGCAGGGGGGGCTCCTACAATGAGCAGTTCTTC. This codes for CASRGGSYNEQFF.

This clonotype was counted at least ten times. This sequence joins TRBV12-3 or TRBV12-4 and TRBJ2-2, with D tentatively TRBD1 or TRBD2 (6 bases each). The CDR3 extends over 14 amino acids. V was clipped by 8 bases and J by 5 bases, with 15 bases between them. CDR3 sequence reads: CASYKGGKTGELFF. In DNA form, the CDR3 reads TGTGCCAGCTATAAAGGGGGGAAAACCGGGGAGCTGTTTTTT.

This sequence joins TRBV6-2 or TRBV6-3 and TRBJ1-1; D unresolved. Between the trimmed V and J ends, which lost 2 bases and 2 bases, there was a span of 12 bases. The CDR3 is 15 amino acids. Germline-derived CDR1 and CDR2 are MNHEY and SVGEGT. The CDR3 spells CASSYAAGPNTEAFF. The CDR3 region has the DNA TGTGCCAGCAGTTACGCGGCAGGCCCCAACACTGAAGCTTTCTTT.

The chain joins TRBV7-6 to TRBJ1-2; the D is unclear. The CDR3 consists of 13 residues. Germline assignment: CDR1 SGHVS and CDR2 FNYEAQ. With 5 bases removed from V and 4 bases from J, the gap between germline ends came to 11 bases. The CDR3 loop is CASSRSEIYGYTF. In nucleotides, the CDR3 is TGTGCCAGCAGCCGGAGTGAGATCTATGGCTACACCTTC.

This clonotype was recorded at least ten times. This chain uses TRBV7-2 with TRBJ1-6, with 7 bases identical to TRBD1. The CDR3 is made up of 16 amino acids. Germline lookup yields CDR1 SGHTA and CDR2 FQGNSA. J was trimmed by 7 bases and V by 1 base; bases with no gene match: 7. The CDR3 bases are TGTGCCAGCAGCTTAGGGGGCAGGGGGGGAAATTCACCCCTCCACTTT. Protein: CASSLGGRGGNSPLHF.

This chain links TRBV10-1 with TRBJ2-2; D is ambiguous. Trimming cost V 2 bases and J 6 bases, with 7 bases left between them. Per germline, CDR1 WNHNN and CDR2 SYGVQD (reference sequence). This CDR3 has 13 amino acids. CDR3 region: CASSEMEAGELFF. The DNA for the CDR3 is TGCGCCAGCAGTGAGATGGAAGCCGGGGAGCTGTTTTTT.

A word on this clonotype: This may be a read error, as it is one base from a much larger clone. The CDR3: CANSLWLAASTDTQYF. The DNA of the CDR3 is TGTGCCAACAGCTTATGGTTAGCGGCTAGCACAGATACGCAGTATTTT. This rearrangement joins TRBV11-2 to TRBJ2-3, with TRBD2 as a possible D gene (6 bases). The CDR3 covers 16 residues. CDR1 is SGHAT, CDR2 FQNNGV, per germline.

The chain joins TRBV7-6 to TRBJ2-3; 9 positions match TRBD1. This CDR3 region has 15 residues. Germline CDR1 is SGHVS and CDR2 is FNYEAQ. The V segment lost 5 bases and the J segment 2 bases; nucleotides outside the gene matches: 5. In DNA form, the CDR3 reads TGTGCCAGCAGCCCTGGACAGGGGTTCACAGATACGCAGTATTTT. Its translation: CASSPGQGFTDTQYF.

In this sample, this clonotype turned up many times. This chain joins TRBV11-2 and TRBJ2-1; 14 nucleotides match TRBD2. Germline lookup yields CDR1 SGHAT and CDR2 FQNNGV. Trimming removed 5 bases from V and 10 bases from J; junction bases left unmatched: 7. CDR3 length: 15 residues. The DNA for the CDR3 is TGTGCCAGCAGCCCGACTAGCGGGGGGGCGGTCGAGCAGTTCTTC. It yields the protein CASSPTSGGAVEQFF.

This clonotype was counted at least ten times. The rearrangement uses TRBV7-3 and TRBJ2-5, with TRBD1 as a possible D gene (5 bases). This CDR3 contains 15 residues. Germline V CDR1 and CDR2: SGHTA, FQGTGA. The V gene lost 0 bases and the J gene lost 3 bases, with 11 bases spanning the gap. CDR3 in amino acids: CASSLTLSREETQYF. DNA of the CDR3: TGTGCCAGCAGCTTAACTCTTTCCAGGGAAGAGACCCAGTACTTC.